This T cell receptor (beta chain) is from a study of T cells in Graves' hyperthyroidism and ophthalmopathy. Study-level background: Upon initial diagnosis and before any treatment, peripheral blood was collected.

From RNA transcripts, TCR beta CDR3 regions were amplified. A set of HTBI primers served as the primers for a first-round RT-PCR of the TCR CDR3. TCRdb re-called the multiplex PCR reads through MiXCR, storing one row per CDR3 protein. The table lists about 380,000 distinct CDR3 sequences, roughly 14% of them singletons. Uncontrolled infection, other autoimmune disease, pregnancy or lactation led to exclusion. Thyroid ultrasound and orbital computed tomography, with clinical symptoms and serum thyroxine and TRAb, informed diagnoses. The study, taken as a whole, reports: Ophthalmopathy was separated from stable hyperthyroidism by a 13 V-J model.

CDR3 size: 16 residues. The germline CDR1 and CDR2 sequences are MGHRA and YSYEKL. V was clipped by 1 base and J by 4 bases, with 13 bases between them. As regards this clonotype: Its specificity is unknown.

This TCR derives from a man younger than 45 with Graves' hyperthyroidism that later progressed to Graves' ophthalmopathy. V is TRBV4-1 and J is TRBJ1-4; a possible D gene is TRBD1 (6 bases). Sequencing was done on a sample of blood. CDR3 sequence reads: CASSQVRGGDNEKLFF. The CDR3 nucleotides are TGCGCCAGCAGCCAAGTTCGCGGGGGCGATAATGAAAAACTGTTTTTT.